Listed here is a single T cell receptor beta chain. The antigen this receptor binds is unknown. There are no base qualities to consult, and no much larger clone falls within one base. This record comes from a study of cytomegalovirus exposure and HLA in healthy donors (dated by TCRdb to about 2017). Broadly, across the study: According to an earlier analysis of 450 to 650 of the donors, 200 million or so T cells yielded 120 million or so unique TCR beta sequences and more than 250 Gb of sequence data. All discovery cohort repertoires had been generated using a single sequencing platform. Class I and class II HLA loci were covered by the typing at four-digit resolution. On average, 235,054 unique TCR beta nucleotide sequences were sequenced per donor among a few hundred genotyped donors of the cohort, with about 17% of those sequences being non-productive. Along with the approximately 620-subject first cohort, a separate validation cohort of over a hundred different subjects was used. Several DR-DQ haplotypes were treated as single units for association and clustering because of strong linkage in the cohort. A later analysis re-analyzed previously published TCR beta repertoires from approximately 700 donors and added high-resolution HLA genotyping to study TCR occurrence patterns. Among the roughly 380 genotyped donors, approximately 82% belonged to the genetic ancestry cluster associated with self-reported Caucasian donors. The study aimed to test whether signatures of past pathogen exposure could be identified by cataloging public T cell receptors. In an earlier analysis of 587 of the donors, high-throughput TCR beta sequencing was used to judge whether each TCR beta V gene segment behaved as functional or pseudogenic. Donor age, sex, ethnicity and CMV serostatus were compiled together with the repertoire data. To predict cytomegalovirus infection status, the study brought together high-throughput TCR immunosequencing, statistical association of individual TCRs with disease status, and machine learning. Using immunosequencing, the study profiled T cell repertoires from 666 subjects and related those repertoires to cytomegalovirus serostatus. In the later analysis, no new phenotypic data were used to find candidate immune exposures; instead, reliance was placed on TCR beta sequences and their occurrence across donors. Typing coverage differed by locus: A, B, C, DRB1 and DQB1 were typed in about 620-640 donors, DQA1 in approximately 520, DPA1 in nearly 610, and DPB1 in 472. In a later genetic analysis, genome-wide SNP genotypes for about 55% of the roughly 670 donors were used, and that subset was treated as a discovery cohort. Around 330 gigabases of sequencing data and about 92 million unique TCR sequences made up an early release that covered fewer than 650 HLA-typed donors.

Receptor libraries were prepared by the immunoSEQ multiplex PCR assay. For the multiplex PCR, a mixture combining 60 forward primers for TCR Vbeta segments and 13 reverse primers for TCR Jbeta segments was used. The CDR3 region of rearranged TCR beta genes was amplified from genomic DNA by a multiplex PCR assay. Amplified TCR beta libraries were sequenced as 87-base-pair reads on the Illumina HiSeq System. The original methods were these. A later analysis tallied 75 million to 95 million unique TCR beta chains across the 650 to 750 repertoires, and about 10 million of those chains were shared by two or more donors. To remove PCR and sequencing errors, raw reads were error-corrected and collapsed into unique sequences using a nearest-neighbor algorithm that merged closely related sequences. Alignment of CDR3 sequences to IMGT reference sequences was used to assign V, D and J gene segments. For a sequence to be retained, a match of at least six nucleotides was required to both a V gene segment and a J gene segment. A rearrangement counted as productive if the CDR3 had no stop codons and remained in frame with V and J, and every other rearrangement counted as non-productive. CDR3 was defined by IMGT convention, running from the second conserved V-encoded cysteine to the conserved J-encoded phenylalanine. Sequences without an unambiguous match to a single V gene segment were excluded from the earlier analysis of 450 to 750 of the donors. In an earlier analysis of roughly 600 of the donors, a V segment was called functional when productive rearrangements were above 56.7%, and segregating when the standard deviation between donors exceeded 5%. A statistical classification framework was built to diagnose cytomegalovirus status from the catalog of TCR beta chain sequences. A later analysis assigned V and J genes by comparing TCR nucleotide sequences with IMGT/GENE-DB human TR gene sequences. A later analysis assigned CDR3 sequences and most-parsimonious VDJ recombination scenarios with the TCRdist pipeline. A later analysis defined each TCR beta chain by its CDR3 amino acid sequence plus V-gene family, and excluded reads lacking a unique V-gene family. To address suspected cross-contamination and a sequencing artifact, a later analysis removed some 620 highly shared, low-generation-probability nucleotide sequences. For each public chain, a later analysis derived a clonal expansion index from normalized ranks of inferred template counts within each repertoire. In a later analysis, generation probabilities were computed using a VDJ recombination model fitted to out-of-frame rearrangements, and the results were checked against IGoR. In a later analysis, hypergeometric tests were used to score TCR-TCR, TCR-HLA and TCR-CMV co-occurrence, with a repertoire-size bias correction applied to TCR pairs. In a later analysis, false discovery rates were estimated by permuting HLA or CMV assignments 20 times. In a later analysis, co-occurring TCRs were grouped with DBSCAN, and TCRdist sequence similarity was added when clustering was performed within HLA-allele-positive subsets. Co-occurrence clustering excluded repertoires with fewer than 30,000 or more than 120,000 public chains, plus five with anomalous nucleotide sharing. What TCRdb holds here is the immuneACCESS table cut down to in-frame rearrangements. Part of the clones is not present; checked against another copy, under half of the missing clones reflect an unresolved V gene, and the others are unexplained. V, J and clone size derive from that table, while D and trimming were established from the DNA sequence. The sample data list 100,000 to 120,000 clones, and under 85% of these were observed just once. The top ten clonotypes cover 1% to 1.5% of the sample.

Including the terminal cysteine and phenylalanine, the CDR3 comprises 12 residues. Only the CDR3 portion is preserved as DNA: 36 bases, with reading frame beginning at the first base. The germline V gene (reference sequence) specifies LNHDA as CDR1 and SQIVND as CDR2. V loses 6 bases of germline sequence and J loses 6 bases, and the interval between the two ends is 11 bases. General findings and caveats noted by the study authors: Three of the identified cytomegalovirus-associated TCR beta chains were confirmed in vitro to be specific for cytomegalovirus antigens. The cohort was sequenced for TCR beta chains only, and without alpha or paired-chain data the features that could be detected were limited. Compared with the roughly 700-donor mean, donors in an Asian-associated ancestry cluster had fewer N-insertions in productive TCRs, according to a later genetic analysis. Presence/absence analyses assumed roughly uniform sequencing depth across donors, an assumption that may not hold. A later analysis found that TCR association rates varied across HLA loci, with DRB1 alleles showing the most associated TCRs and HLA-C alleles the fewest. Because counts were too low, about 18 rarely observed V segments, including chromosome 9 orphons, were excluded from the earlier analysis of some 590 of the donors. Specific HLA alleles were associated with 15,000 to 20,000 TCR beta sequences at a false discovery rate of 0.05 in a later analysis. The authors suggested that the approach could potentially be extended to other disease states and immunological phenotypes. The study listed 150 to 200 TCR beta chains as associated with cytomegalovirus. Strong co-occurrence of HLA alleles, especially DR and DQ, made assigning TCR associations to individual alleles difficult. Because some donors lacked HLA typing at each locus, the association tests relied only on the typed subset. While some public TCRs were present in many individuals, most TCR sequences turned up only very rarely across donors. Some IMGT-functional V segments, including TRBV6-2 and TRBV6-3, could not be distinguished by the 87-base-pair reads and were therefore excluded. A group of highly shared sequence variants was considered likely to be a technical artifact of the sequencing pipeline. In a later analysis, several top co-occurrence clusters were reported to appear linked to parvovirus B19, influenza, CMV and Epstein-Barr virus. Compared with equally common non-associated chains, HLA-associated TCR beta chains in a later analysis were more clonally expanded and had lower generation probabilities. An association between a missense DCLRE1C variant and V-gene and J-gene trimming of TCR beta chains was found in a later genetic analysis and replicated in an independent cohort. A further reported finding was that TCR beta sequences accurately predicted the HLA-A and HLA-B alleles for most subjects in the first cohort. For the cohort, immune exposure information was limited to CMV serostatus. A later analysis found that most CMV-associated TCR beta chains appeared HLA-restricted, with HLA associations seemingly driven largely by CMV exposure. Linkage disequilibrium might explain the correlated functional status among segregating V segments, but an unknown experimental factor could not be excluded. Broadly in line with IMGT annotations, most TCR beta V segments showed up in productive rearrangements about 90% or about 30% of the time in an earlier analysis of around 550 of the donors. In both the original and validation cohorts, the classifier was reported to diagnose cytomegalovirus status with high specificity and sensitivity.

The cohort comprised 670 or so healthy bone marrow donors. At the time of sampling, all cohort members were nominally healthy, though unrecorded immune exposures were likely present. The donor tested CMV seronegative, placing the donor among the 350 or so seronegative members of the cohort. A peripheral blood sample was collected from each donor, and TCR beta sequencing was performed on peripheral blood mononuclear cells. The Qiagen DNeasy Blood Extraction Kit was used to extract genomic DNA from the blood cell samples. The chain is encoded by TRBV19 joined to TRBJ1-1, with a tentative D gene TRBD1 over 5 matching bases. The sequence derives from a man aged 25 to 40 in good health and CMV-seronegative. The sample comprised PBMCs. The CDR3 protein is CASSTGDAEAFF. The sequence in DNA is TGTGCCAGTAGCACGGGGGACGCTGAAGCTTTCTTT.